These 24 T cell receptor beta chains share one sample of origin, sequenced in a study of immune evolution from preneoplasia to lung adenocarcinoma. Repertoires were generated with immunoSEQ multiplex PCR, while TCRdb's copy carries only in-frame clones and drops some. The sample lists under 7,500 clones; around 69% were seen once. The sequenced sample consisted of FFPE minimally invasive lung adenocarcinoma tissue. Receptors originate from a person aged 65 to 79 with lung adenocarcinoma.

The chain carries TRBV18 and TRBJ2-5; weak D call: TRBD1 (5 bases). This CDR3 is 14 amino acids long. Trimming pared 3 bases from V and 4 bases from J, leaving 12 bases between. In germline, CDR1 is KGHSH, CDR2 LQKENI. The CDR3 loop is CASSPASGLETQYF. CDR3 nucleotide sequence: TGTGCCAGCTCACCCGCCTCAGGGTTAGAGACCCAGTACTTC. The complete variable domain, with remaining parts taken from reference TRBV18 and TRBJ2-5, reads NAGVMQNPRHLVRRRGQEARLRCSPMKGHSHVYWYRQLPEEGLKFMVYLQKENIIDESGMPKERFSAEFPKEGPSILRIQQVVRGDSAAYFCASSPASGLETQYFGPGTRLLVL.

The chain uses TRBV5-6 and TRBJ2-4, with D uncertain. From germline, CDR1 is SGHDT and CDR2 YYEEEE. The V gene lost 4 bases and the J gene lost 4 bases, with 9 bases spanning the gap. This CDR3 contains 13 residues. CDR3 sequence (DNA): TGTGCCAGCAGCCATGGACGGAAAAACATTCAGTACTTC. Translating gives CASSHGRKNIQYF.

The DNA of the CDR3 is TGTGCCAGCAGTGGCCGGGCTGGGGCCAACGTCCTGACTTTC. Translated, it gives CASSGRAGANVLTF. The chain links TRBV6-1 to TRBJ2-6; no clear D. The CDR3 is 14 residues long. CDR1 MNHNS and CDR2 SASEGT come from the germline V gene. V lost 4 bases, J lost 2 bases, and 6 bases lay in between.

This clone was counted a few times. The chain's CDR3 is CASSQTGFNQPQHF. The CDR3 DNA reads as TGTGCCAGCAGCCAGACAGGGTTTAATCAGCCCCAGCATTTT. The chain carries TRBV27 and TRBJ1-5; 7 bases are a match to TRBD1. The germline gives CDR1 MNHEY, CDR2 SMNVEV (reference sequence). The CDR3 consists of 14 residues. The V gene end was trimmed by 6 bases and the J gene end by 4 bases; junction bases not matched to a gene: 6.

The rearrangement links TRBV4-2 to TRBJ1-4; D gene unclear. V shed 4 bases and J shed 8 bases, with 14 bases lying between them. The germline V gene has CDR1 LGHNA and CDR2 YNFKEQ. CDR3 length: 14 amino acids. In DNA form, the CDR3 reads TGTGCCAGCAGCCCCCAAGACGGGGAAGAAAAACTGTTTTTT. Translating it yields CASSPQDGEEKLFF.

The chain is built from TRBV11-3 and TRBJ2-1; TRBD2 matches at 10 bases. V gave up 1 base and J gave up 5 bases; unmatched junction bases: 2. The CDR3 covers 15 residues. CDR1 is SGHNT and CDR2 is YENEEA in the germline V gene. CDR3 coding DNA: TGTGCCAGCAGCTTAGGGACTAGCGGCCACAATGAGCAGTTCTTC. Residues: CASSLGTSGHNEQFF.

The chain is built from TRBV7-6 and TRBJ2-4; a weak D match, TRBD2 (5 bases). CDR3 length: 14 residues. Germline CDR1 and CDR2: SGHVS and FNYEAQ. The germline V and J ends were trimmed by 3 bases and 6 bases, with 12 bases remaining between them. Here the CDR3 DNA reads TGTGCCAGCAGCTTGCGGCCAGAGGGAAACATTCAGTACTTC. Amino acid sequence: CASSLRPEGNIQYF.

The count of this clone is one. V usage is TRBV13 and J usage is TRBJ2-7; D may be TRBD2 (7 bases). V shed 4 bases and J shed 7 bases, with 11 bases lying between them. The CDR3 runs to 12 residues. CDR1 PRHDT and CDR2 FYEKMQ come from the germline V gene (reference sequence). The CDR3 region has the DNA TGTGCCAGCAGCTGGGGGGGGGCTGAGCAGTACTTC. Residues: CASSWGGAEQYF.

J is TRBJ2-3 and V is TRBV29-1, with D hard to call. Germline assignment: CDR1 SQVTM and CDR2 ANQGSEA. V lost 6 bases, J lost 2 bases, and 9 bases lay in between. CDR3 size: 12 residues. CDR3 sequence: CSVVATTDTQYF. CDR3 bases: TGCAGCGTGGTGGCAACCACAGATACGCAGTATTTT.

This chain's CDR3 is CASSLEARGGRHEQYF. Written as DNA, the CDR3 is TGTGCCAGCAGCTTAGAAGCTCGGGGGGGCCGCCACGAGCAGTACTTC. The chain employs TRBV7-9 and TRBJ2-7; 8 bases align to TRBD2. CDR1 SEHNR and CDR2 FQNEAQ come from the germline V gene (reference sequence). The CDR3 has 16 residues. V was pared by 1 base and J by 5 bases, with 10 bases of the junction left unmatched. The full variable domain, in which reference TRBV7-9 and TRBJ2-7 provide the parts outside the CDR3, is DTGVSQNPRHKITKRGQNVTFRCDPISEHNRLYWYRQTLGQGPEFLTYFQNEAQLEKSRLLSDRFSAERPKGSFSTLEIQRTEQGDSAMYLCASSLEARGGRHEQYFGPGTRLTVT.

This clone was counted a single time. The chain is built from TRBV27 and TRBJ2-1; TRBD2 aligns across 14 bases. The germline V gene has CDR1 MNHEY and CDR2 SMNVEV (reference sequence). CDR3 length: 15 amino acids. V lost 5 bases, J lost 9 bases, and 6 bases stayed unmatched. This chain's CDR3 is CASSLGLAGVFEQFF. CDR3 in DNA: TGTGCCAGCAGTCTGGGACTAGCGGGGGTTTTTGAGCAGTTCTTC.

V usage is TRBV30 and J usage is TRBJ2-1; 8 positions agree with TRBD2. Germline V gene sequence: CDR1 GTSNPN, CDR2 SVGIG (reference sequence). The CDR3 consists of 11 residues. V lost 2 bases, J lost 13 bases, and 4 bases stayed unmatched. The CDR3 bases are TGTGCCTGGAGTACCGGGACTAGTCAGTTCTTC. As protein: CAWSTGTSQFF.

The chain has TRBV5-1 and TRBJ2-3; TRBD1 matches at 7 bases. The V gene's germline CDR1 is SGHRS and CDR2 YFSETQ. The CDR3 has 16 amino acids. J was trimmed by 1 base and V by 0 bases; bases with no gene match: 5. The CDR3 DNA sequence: TGCGCCAGCAGCTTGGCCGTTGACAGGGGCACAGATACGCAGTATTTT. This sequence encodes CASSLAVDRGTDTQYF.

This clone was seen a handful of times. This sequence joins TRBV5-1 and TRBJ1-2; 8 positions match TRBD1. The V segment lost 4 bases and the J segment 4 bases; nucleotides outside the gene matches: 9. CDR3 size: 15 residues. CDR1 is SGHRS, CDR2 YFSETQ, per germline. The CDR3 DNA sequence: TGCGCCAGCAGCGTTACCGGGACAGGACTCTATGGCTACACCTTC. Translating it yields CASSVTGTGLYGYTF. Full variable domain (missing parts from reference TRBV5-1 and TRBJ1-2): KAGVTQTPRYLIKTRGQQVTLSCSPISGHRSVSWYQQTPGQGLQFLFEYFSETQRNKGNFPGRFSGRQFSNSRSEMNVSTLELGDSALYLCASSVTGTGLYGYTFGSGTRLTVV.

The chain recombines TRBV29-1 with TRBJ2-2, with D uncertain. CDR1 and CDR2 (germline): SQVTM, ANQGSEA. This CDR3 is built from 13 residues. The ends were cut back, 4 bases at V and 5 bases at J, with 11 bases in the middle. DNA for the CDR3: TGCAGCGTTGGGTCTAGGCAGACCGGGGAGCTGTTTTTT. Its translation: CSVGSRQTGELFF.

The CDR3 DNA reads TGCAGCGCTACAGTCGGCTCTGGGGCCAACGTCCTGACTTTC. As protein: CSATVGSGANVLTF. V is TRBV29-1 and J is TRBJ2-6; D is ambiguous. Germline-derived CDR1 and CDR2 are SQVTM and ANQGSEA. CDR3 length equals 14 residues. The germline V and J ends were trimmed by 7 bases and 0 bases, with 10 bases remaining between them.

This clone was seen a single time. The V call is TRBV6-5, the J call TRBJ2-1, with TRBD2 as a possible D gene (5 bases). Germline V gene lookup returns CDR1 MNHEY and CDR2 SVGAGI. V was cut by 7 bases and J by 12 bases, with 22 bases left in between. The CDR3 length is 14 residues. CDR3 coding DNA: TGTGCCAGCATCCCGGCCCTAGCCCTGGGTGGGCAGTTCTTC. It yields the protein CASIPALALGGQFF.

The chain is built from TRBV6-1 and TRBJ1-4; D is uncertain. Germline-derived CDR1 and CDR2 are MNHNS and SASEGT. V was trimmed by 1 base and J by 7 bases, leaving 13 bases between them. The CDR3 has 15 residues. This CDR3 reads CASSEGLGLGEKLFF. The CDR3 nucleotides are TGTGCCAGCAGTGAAGGTCTGGGCCTAGGTGAAAAACTGTTTTTT.

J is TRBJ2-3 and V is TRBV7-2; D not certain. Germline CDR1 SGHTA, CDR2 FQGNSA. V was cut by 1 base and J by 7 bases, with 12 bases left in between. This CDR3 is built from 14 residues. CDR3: CASSLGLGSHTQYF. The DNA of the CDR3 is TGTGCCAGCAGCTTAGGTCTGGGGTCGCATACGCAGTATTTT.

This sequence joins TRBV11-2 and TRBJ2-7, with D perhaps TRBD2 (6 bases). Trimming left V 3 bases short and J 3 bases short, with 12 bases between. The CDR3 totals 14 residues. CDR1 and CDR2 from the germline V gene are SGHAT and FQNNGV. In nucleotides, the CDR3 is TGTGCCAGCAGCTTTACGACGGGGGACTACGAGCAGTACTTC. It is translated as CASSFTTGDYEQYF.

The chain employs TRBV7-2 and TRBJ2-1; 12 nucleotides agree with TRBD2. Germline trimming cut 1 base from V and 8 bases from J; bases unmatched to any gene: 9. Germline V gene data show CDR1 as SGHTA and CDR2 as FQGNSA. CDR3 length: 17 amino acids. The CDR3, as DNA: TGTGCCAGCAGCTTAGATCTAGCGGGAGGGCGTTCTTATGAGCAGTTCTTC. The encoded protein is CASSLDLAGGRSYEQFF.

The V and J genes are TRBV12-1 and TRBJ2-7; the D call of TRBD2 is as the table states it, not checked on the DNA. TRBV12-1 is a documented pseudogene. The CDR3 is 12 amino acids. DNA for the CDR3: TGTGCCAGAAGCAGCCCTCTGGAGGAGCAGTACTTC. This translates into CARSSPLEEQYF.

The CDR3 region has the DNA TGCGCCAGCAGCCCGACTAGCGTTGGGATCGGGATGTCGCAGTATTTT. This sequence encodes CASSPTSVGIGMSQYF. The chain carries TRBV5-1 and TRBJ2-3; 8 nucleotides match TRBD2. Germline CDR1 SGHRS, CDR2 YFSETQ. This CDR3 region has 16 residues. After removal of 4 bases from V and 10 bases from J, the junction contained 17 bases not matched to a gene.

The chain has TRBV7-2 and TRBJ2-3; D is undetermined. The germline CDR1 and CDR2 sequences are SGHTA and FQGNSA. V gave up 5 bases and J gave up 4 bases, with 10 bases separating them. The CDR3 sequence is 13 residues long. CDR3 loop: CASSPRGADTQYF. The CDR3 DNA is TGTGCCAGCAGCCCACGTGGGGCAGATACGCAGTATTTT.